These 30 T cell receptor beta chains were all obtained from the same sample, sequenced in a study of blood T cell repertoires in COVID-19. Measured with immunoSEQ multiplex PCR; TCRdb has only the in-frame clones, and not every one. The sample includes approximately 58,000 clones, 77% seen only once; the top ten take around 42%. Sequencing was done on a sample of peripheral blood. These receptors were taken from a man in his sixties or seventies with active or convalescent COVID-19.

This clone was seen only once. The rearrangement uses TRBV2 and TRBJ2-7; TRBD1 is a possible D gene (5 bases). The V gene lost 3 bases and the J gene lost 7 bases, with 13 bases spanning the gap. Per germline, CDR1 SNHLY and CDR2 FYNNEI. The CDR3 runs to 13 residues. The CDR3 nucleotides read TGTGCCAGCAGTGACTGGGGCCGAGATGAGCAGTACTTC. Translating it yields CASSDWGRDEQYF.

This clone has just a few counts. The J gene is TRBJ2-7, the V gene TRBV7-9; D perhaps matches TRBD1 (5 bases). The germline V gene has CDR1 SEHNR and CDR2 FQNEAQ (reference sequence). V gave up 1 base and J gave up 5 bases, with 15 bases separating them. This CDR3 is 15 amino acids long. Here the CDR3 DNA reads TGTGCCAGCAGCTTAGAGGCAGGGTTAAGGAACGAGCAGTACTTC. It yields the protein CASSLEAGLRNEQYF.

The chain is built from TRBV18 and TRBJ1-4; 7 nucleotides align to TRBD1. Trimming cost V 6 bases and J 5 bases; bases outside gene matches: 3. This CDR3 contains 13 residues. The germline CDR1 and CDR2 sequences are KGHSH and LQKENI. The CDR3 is CASSDRENEKLFF. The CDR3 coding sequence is TGTGCCAGCTCCGACAGGGAGAATGAAAAACTGTTTTTT.

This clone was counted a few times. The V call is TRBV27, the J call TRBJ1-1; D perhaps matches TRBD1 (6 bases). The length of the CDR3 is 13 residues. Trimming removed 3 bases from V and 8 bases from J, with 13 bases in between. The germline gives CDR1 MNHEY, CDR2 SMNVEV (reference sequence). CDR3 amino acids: CASSFRQAGEAFF. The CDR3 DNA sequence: TGTGCCAGCAGTTTCAGACAGGCTGGGGAAGCTTTCTTT.

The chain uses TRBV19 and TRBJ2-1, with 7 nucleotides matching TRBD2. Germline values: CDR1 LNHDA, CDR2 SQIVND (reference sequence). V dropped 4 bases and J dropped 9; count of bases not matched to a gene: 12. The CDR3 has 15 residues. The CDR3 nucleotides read TGTGCCAGTAGTAGGGCGGGACTAAAGTTCAGTGAGCAGTTCTTC. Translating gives CASSRAGLKFSEQFF.

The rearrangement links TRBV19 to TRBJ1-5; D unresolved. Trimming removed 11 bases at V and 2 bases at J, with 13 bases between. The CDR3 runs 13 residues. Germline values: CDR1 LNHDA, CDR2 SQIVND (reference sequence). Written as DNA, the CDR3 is TGTGCCTGTTCCGACGGAGGCAATCAGCCCCAGCATTTT. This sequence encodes CACSDGGNQPQHF. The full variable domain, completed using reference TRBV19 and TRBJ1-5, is DGGITQSPKYLFRKEGQNVTLSCEQNLNHDAMYWYRQDPGQGLRLIYYSQIVNDFQKGDIAEGYSVSREKKESFPLTVTSAQKNPTAFYLCACSDGGNQPQHFGDGTRLSIL.

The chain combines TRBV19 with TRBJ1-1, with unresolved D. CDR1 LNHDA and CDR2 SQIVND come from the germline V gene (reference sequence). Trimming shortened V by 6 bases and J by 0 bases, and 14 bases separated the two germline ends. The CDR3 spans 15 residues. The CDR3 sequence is CASSLKGGVNTEAFF. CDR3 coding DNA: TGTGCCAGTAGCCTAAAAGGCGGGGTGAACACTGAAGCTTTCTTT. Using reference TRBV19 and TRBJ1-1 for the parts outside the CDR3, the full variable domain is DGGITQSPKYLFRKEGQNVTLSCEQNLNHDAMYWYRQDPGQGLRLIYYSQIVNDFQKGDIAEGYSVSREKKESFPLTVTSAQKNPTAFYLCASSLKGGVNTEAFFGQGTRLTVV.

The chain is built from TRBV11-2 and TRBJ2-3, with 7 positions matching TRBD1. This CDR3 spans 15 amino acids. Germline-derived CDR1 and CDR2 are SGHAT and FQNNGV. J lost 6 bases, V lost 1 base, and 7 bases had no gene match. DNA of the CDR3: TGTGCCAGCAGCTTAGGGGAAGGGGGCCATGATACGCAGTATTTT. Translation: CASSLGEGGHDTQYF. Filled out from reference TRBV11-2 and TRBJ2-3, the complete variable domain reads EAGVAQSPRYKIIEKRQSVAFWCNPISGHATLYWYQQILGQGPKLLIQFQNNGVVDDSQLPKDRFSAERLKGVDSTLKIQPAKLEDSAVYLCASSLGEGGHDTQYFGPGTRLTVL.

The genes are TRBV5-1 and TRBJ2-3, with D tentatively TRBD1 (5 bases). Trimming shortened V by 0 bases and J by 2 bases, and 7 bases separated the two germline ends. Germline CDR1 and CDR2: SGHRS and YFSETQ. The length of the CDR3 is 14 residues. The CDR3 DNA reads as TGCGCCAGCAGCTTGGACAGGCCCACAGATACGCAGTATTTT. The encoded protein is CASSLDRPTDTQYF.

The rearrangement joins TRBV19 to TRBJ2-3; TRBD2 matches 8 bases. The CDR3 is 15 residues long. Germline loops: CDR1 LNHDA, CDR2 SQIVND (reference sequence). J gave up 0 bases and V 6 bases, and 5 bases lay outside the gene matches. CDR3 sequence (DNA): TGTGCCAGTAGGGCGGGGGGCCAGAGCACAGATACGCAGTATTTT. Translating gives CASRAGGQSTDTQYF.

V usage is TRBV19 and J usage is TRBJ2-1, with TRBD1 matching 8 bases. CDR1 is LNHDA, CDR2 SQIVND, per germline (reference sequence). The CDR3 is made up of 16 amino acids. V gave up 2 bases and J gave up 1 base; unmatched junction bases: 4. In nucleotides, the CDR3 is TGTGCCAGTAGTATAATCGGGGACAGGTCCTACAATGAGCAGTTCTTC. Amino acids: CASSIIGDRSYNEQFF.

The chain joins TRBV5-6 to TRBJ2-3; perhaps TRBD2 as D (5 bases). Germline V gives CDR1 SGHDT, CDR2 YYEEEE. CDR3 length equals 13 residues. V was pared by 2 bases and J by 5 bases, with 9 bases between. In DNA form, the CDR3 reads TGTGCCAGCAGCTTAACAGCGGTAGATACGCAGTATTTT. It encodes CASSLTAVDTQYF.

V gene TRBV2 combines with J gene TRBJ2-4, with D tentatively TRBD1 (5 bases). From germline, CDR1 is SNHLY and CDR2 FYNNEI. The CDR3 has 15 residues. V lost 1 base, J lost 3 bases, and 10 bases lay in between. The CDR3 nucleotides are TGTGCCAGCAGTGAAGGTCACCAGGGCAAAAACATTCAGTACTTC. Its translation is CASSEGHQGKNIQYF.

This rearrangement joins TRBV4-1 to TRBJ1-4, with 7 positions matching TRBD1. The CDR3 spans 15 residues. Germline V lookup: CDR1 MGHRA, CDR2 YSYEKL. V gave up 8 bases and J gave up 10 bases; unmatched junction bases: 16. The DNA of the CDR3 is TGCGCCAGCTCGCCGATGGAGACAGGGTCGGGAAAACTGTTTTTT. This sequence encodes CASSPMETGSGKLFF.

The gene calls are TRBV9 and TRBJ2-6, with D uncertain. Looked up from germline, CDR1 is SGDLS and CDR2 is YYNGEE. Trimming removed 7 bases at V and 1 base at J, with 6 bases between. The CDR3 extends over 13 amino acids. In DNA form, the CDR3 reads TGTGCCAGCTCGCGGTCTGGGGCCAACGTCCTGACTTTC. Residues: CASSRSGANVLTF.

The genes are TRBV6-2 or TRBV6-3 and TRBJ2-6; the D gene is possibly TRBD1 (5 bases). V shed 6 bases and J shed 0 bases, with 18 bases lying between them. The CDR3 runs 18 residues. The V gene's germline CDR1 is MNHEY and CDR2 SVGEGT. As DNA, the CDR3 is TGTGCCAGCAGCCCCCATGGGGCCCAGCTCTCTGGGGCCAACGTCCTGACTTTC. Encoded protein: CASSPHGAQLSGANVLTF.

The CDR3 bases are TGTGCCAGCAGTTCAATGACAGGCCGCTATAATTCACCCCTCCACTTT. It is translated as CASSSMTGRYNSPLHF. This sequence joins TRBV5-4 and TRBJ1-6; maybe TRBD1 (6 bases). Germline V gene sequence: CDR1 SGHNT, CDR2 YYREEE (reference sequence). With 5 bases removed from V and 3 bases from J, the gap between germline ends came to 15 bases. CDR3 length: 16 residues.

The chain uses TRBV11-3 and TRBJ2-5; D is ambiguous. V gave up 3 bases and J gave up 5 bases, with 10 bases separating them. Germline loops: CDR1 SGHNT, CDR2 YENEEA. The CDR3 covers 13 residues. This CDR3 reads CASSLSYRETQYF. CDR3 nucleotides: TGTGCCAGCAGCTTGAGCTATCGGGAGACCCAGTACTTC. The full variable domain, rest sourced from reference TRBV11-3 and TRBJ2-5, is EAGVVQSPRYKIIEKKQPVAFWCNPISGHNTLYWYLQNLGQGPELLIRYENEEAVDDSQLPKDRFSAERLKGVDSTLKIQPAELGDSAVYLCASSLSYRETQYFGPGTRLLVL.

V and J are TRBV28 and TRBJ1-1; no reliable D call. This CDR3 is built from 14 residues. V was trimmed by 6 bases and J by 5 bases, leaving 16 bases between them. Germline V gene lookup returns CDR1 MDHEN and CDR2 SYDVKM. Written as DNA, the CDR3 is TGTGCCAGCAGCCCCGCAGGTGGTCGGACTGAAGCTTTCTTT. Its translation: CASSPAGGRTEAFF.

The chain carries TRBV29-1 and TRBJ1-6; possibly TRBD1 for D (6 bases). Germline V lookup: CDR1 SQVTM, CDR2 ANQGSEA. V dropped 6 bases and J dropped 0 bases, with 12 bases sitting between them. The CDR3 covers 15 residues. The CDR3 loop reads CSVLQGSSYNSPLHF. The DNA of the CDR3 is TGCAGCGTCTTACAGGGAAGCTCCTATAATTCACCCCTCCACTTT.

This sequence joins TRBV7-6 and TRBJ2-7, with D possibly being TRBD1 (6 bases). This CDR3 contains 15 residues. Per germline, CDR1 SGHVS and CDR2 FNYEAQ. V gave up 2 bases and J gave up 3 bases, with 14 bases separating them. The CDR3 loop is CASSLKPGQNYEQYF. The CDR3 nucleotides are TGTGCCAGCAGCTTAAAGCCTGGACAGAACTACGAGCAGTACTTC.

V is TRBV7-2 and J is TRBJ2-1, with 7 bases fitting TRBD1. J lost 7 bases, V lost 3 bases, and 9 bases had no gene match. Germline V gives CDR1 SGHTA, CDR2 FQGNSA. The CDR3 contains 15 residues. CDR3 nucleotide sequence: TGTGCCAGCAGCTTGGCCAGGGGGTTTGCGAATGAGCAGTTCTTC. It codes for CASSLARGFANEQFF.

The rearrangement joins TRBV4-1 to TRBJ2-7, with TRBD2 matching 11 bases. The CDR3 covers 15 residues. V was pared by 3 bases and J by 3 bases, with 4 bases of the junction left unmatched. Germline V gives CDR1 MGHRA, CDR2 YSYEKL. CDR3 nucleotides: TGCGCCAGCAGCCACGTGACTAGCGGGAACTACGAGCAGTACTTC. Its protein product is CASSHVTSGNYEQYF.

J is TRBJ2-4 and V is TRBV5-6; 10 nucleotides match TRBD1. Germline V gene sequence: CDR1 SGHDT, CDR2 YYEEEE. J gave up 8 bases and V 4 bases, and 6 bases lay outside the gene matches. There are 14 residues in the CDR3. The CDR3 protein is CASSARDRGDIQYF. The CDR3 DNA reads TGTGCCAGCAGCGCCCGGGACAGGGGTGACATTCAGTACTTC.

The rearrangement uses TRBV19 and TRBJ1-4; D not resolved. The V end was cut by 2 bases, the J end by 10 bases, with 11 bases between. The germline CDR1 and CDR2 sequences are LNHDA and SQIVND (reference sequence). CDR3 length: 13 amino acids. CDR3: CASSIQAAGKLFF. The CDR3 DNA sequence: TGTGCCAGTAGTATACAGGCCGCCGGAAAACTGTTTTTT.

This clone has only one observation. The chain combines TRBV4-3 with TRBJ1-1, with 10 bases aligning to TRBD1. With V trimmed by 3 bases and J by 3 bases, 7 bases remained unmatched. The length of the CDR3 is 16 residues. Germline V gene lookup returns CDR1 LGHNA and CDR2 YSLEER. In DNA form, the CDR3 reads TGCGCCAGCAGCCAGGGCCCGGGGACAGGGGACACTGAAGCTTTCTTT. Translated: CASSQGPGTGDTEAFF.

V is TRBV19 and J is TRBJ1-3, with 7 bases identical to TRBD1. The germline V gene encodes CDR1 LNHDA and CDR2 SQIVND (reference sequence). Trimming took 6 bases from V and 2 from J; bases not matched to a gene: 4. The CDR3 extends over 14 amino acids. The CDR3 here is CASRPGTAGNTIYF. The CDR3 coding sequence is TGTGCCAGTAGACCCGGGACAGCTGGAAACACCATATATTTT.

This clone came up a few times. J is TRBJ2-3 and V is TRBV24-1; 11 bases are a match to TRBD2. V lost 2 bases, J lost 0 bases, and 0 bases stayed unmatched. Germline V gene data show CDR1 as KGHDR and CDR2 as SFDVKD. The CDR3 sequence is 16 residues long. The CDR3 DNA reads TGTGCCACCAGTGATTGGACTAGCGGGAGCACAGATACGCAGTATTTT. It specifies CATSDWTSGSTDTQYF.

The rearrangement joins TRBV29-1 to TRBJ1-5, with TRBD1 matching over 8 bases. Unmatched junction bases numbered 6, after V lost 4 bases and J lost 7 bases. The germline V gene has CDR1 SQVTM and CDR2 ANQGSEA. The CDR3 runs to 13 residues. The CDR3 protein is CSVGTGGGQPQHF. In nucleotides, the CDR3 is TGCAGCGTTGGTACAGGGGGTGGGCAGCCCCAGCATTTT.

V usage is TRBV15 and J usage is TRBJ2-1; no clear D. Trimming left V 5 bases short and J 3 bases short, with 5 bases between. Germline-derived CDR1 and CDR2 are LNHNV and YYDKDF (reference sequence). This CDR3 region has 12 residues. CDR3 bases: TGTGCCACCAGCTCAGACTACAATGAGCAGTTCTTC. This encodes CATSSDYNEQFF.